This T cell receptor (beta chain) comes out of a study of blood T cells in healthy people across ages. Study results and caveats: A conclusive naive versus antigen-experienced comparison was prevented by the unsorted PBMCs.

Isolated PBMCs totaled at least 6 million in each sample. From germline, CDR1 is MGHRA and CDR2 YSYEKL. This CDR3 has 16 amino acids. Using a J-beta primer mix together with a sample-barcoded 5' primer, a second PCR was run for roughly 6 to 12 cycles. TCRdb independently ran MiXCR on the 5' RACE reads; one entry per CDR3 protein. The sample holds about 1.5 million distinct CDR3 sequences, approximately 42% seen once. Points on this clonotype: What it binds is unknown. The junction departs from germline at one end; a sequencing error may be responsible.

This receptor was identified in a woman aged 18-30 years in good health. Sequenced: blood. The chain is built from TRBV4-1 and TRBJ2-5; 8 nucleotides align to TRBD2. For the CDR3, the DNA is TGCGCCAACAGCTTGGGACTAGATCCTTATAGGGAGACCCAGTACTTC. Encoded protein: CANSLGLDPYRETQYF.